The subject of this entry is one T cell receptor (beta chain). The sample originates from a study of shared clonotypes between healthy human individuals. The wider study: Aged 18 to 49, the donors were a couple of women and a few men.

Splitting of each subset's genomic DNA was done evenly across several immunoSEQ plates. Sequenced by immunoSEQ multiplex PCR; TCRdb stores in-frame clones only, minus some. The sample includes approximately 1,000,000 clones, roughly 77% of them seen just once. What was sequenced was memory CD4+ T cells from PBMCs. Subset noted: CD45RA-negative fraction. The TCR originated in a man aged 18-30 years in good health. Some clones in this sample may be carry-over from other donors' samples.

The CDR3 DNA is TGCGCCAGCAGCTTGGGACAGGGTAGACTTCAAGAGACCCAGTACTTC. Protein product: CASSLGQGRLQETQYF. The J gene is TRBJ2-5, the V gene TRBV5-1; TRBD1 aligns across 7 bases. The CDR3 extends over 16 amino acids. J was trimmed by 2 bases and V by 0 bases; bases with no gene match: 7. The germline V gene has CDR1 SGHRS and CDR2 YFSETQ.